The 8 T cell receptor beta chains in this list originate from one sample, sequenced in a study of Graves' ophthalmopathy and Graves' hyperthyroidism. Researchers took RNA transcripts and amplified TCR beta CDR3 regions from them. HTBI-primed RT-PCR formed the first round, and a multiplex PCR formed the second. TCRdb reanalysed the multiplex PCR reads using MiXCR and keeps one entry per CDR3 protein. The sample has around 600,000 distinct CDR3 sequences; over 40% are singletons. Input material: peripheral blood. These receptor sequences come from an adult man with Graves' ophthalmopathy.

This clonotype showed up just a few times. An end of the junction does not agree with germline; a read error may underlie this. The chain combines TRBV6-6 with TRBJ1-1, with D possibly being TRBD1 (5 bases). The CDR3 length is 13 residues. The germline V gene encodes CDR1 MNHNY and CDR2 SVGAGI (reference sequence). The CDR3 DNA follows: TGTACCAGCAGCGAACAGGAGAACACTGAAGCTTTCTTT. Its translation: CTSSEQENTEAFF.

The V gene is TRBV11-1, the J gene TRBJ1-6; 7 bases map to TRBD1. The CDR3 is 15 amino acids. The V gene end was trimmed by 4 bases and the J gene end by 9 bases; junction bases not matched to a gene: 9. Per the germline V gene, CDR1 is SGHAT and CDR2 is FQDESV (reference sequence). The CDR3 nucleotides are TGTGCCAGCAGCTCACGAGCACAGGGGAGTTCACCCCTCCACTTT. As protein: CASSSRAQGSSPLHF.

This clonotype was counted at least ten times. V gene TRBV11-2 combines with J gene TRBJ1-2; D unresolved. V was shortened by 5 bases and J by 8 bases, with 15 bases between the two germline ends. The CDR3 sequence is 13 residues long. CDR1 and CDR2 from the germline V gene are SGHAT and FQNNGV. The CDR3 DNA reads as TGTGCCAGCAGCCCCCCAAGAAGGGTCGGCTACACCTTC. It specifies CASSPPRRVGYTF.

This clonotype was seen more than once but under ten times. The CDR3 region is CATTLAGELFF. In DNA, the CDR3 is TGTGCCACCACCTTGGCCGGGGAGCTGTTTTTT. This chain joins TRBV10-3 and TRBJ2-2, with D uncertain. This CDR3 is 11 amino acids long. Germline CDR1 ENHRY, CDR2 SYGVKD. The V and J ends lost 10 bases and 6 bases respectively, with 9 bases between them.

This rearrangement joins TRBV19 to TRBJ2-7; D perhaps matches TRBD2 (5 bases). The CDR3 is 14 residues long. Per germline, CDR1 LNHDA and CDR2 SQIVND (reference sequence). V lost 11 bases and J 0 bases, leaving 17 bases between the germline ends. CDR3 in amino acids: CAWSATGSSYEQYF. In nucleotides, the CDR3 is TGTGCCTGGAGTGCCACGGGGTCCTCCTACGAGCAGTACTTC.

The sample holds many counts of this clonotype. The chain links TRBV5-1 to TRBJ2-7, with D possibly being TRBD1 (6 bases). Germline V gene data show CDR1 as SGHRS and CDR2 as YFSETQ. Deletions cut 4 bases from V and 5 bases from J, with 19 bases between. CDR3 length equals 15 residues. The CDR3 is CASSAAGTSFHEQYF. In DNA form, the CDR3 reads TGCGCCAGCAGCGCCGCCGGGACAAGTTTCCACGAGCAGTACTTC.

For this clonotype: A single base separates this from a much larger clone, so it may be a read error. Lacking the conserved final phenylalanine or tryptophan, this CDR3 likely reflects a read error. CDR3 coding DNA: TGTGCCAGCAGTGAAGCGAGCTCCTATGGCTACACCCTC. It is translated as CASSEASSYGYTL. V gene TRBV10-3 combines with J gene TRBJ1-2; D gene uncertain. This CDR3 has 13 residues. CDR1 and CDR2 from the germline V gene are ENHRY and SYGVKD.

The V and J genes are TRBV7-2 and TRBJ2-1; 13 positions match TRBD2. The CDR3 sequence is 17 residues long. J lost 2 bases, V lost 3 bases, and 4 bases had no gene match. CDR1 and CDR2 from the germline V gene are SGHTA and FQGNSA. CDR3 sequence: CASSFGTSGTTYNEQFF. In DNA, the CDR3 is TGTGCCAGCAGCTTCGGGACTAGCGGGACGACCTACAATGAGCAGTTCTTC.